These T cell receptor beta chains were read from a single sample in a study of CD8+ T cells in alopecia areata. Data came from immunoSEQ multiplex PCR; TCRdb stores just in-frame clones and leaves some out. Among 150,000 or so clones listed, over 80% were seen once. The specimen comprised CD8+ T cells sorted from blood, sampled at week 0. Receptors originate from a human donor with alopecia areata. Both conserved end residues are part of each CDR3. The D gene is left open where the match is weak. Rows may omit the clone size; those that give it use once, few, many or a size class.

size: .; V: TRBV7-9; D: TRBD2; J: TRBJ2-5; CDR3: CASSLARGLAKETQYF; DNA: TGTGCCAGCAGCTTAGCCCGGGGACTAGCCAAAGAGACCCAGTACTTC
size: .; V: TRBV2; D: .; J: TRBJ1-2; CDR3: CASFFLGYTF; DNA: TGTGCCAGCTTTTTTCTCGGCTACACCTTC
size: .; V: TRBV4-1; D: .; J: TRBJ1-1; CDR3: CASSQVTGENTEAFF; DNA: TGCGCCAGCAGCCAAGTGACCGGGGAGAACACTGAAGCTTTCTTT
size: .; V: TRBV29-1; D: TRBD1; J: TRBJ2-1; CDR3: CSVSPGQGGNEQFF; DNA: TGCAGCGTTTCTCCGGGACAGGGTGGGAATGAGCAGTTCTTC
size: .; V: TRBV5-4; D: .; J: TRBJ2-3; CDR3: CASSFPPDTQYF; DNA: TGTGCCAGCAGCTTTCCACCAGATACGCAGTATTTT
size: .; V: TRBV7-2; D: TRBD1; J: TRBJ2-7; CDR3: CASSPAVGQDEQYF; DNA: TGTGCCAGCAGCCCAGCTGTGGGACAGGACGAGCAGTACTTC
size: .; V: TRBV9; D: .; J: TRBJ2-3; CDR3: CASSQEGSGGTDTQYF; DNA: TGTGCCAGTAGCCAAGAGGGAAGCGGAGGCACAGATACGCAGTATTTT
size: .; V: TRBV27; D: .; J: TRBJ2-7; CDR3: CASRGASREQYF; DNA: TGTGCCAGCAGGGGGGCTAGCCGCGAGCAGTACTTC
size: .; V: TRBV27; D: .; J: TRBJ2-7; CDR3: CASSLGGRGSYEQYF; DNA: TGTGCCAGCAGTTTAGGCGGTCGGGGCTCCTACGAGCAGTACTTC
size: few; V: TRBV29-1; D: .; J: TRBJ1-1; CDR3: CSSRDYTEAFF; DNA: TGCAGCTCCCGGGACTACACTGAAGCTTTCTTT
size: .; V: TRBV11-2; D: TRBD1; J: TRBJ2-1; CDR3: CASSFARGNEQFF; DNA: TGTGCCAGCAGCTTCGCCAGGGGGAATGAGCAGTTCTTC
size: .; V: TRBV30; D: .; J: TRBJ2-7; CDR3: CAWMGSYEQYF; DNA: TGTGCCTGGATGGGGTCCTACGAGCAGTACTTC
size: .; V: TRBV18; D: .; J: TRBJ2-7; CDR3: CASSPLAPDAYEQYF; DNA: TGTGCCAGCTCGCCCCTAGCTCCCGATGCCTACGAGCAGTACTTC
size: .; V: TRBV2; D: .; J: TRBJ2-7; CDR3: CASSEARKTYEQYF; DNA: TGTGCCAGCAGTGAAGCGAGAAAAACCTACGAGCAGTACTTC
size: .; V: TRBV27; D: TRBD1; J: TRBJ2-3; CDR3: CASSSRQGSTDTQYF; DNA: TGTGCCAGCAGTTCCCGACAGGGGAGTACAGATACGCAGTATTTT
size: .; V: TRBV19; D: .; J: TRBJ2-3; CDR3: CASSPGAVLTDTQYF; DNA: TGTGCCAGTAGTCCGGGCGCGGTACTCACAGATACGCAGTATTTT
size: .; V: TRBV19; D: .; J: TRBJ1-1; CDR3: CASSISGYTEAFF; DNA: TGTGCCAGTAGTATATCCGGGTACACTGAAGCTTTCTTT
size: .; V: TRBV28; D: TRBD1; J: TRBJ2-2; CDR3: CASSPGTGRRTGELFF; DNA: TGTGCCAGCAGTCCTGGGACAGGGCGGCGGACCGGGGAGCTGTTTTTT
size: once; V: TRBV2; D: .; J: TRBJ2-7; CDR3: CASRGGRYEQYF; DNA: TGTGCCAGCAGGGGCGGCCGATACGAGCAGTACTTC
size: .; V: TRBV15; D: .; J: TRBJ1-2; CDR3: CATSSPSGFSAYGYTF; DNA: TGTGCCACCAGCAGCCCCTCGGGCTTCTCTGCCTATGGCTACACCTTC
size: .; V: TRBV11-2; D: .; J: TRBJ2-7; CDR3: CASSLVLGPSYEQYF; DNA: TGTGCCAGCAGCTTAGTACTAGGCCCCTCCTACGAGCAGTACTTC
size: .; V: TRBV27; D: TRBD1; J: TRBJ2-2; CDR3: CASSLWQGASTGELFF; DNA: TGTGCCAGCAGTTTATGGCAGGGGGCGAGCACCGGGGAGCTGTTTTTT
size: .; V: TRBV4-1; D: TRBD1; J: TRBJ1-5; CDR3: CASSQDGGPTGHQPQHF; DNA: TGCGCCAGCAGCCAAGATGGAGGGCCGACAGGGCATCAGCCCCAGCATTTT
size: once; V: TRBV27; D: TRBD2; J: TRBJ2-1; CDR3: CASSFTSGGDNEQFF; DNA: TGTGCCAGCAGTTTTACCAGCGGGGGTGACAATGAGCAGTTCTTC
size: .; V: TRBV30; D: .; J: TRBJ2-7; CDR3: CAWSPGTANYEQYF; DNA: TGTGCCTGGAGTCCCGGGACGGCTAACTACGAGCAGTACTTC
size: few; V: TRBV25-1; D: TRBD1; J: TRBJ2-7; CDR3: CASTGGQVSYEQYF; DNA: TGTGCCAGCACCGGGGGACAGGTTTCGTACGAGCAGTACTTC
size: .; V: TRBV13; D: .; J: TRBJ2-1; CDR3: CASLSRERGAPNEQFF; DNA: TGTGCCAGCCTGTCGAGGGAACGGGGGGCCCCGAATGAGCAGTTCTTC
size: .; V: TRBV9; D: TRBD2; J: TRBJ2-7; CDR3: CASSAQGLAYEQYF; DNA: TGTGCCAGCAGCGCGCAGGGACTAGCCTACGAGCAGTACTTC
size: .; V: TRBV27; D: .; J: TRBJ2-1; CDR3: CASSLPPAEGARDNEQFF; DNA: TGTGCCAGCAGTTTACCACCGGCGGAGGGGGCTAGGGACAATGAGCAGTTCTTC
size: .; V: TRBV5-6; D: TRBD1; J: TRBJ2-7; CDR3: CASSFRTGIYEQYF; DNA: TGTGCCAGCAGTTTCCGGACAGGGATCTACGAGCAGTACTTC
size: .; V: TRBV5-1; D: TRBD2; J: TRBJ2-2; CDR3: CASSSGTSSGELFF; DNA: TGCGCCAGCAGCTCGGGGACTAGCTCCGGGGAGCTGTTTTTT
size: .; V: TRBV6-1; D: .; J: TRBJ2-1; CDR3: CASSEPTNTGPNEQFF; DNA: TGTGCCAGCAGTGAACCGACTAATACAGGGCCCAATGAGCAGTTCTTC
size: .; V: TRBV13; D: TRBD2; J: TRBJ2-3; CDR3: CASSPTGTSGTDTQYF; DNA: TGTGCCAGCAGCCCCACCGGGACTAGCGGAACAGATACGCAGTATTTT
size: .; V: TRBV19; D: TRBD2; J: TRBJ2-1; CDR3: CASSINGTGGLNEQFF; DNA: TGTGCCAGTAGTATAAATGGGACGGGAGGGCTCAATGAGCAGTTCTTC
size: .; V: TRBV11-2; D: TRBD2; J: TRBJ2-3; CDR3: CASSQAGEVDTQYF; DNA: TGTGCCAGCAGCCAAGCGGGAGAGGTAGATACGCAGTATTTT
size: .; V: TRBV11-2; D: TRBD1; J: TRBJ2-7; CDR3: CASSYGQGSSYEQYF; DNA: TGTGCCAGCAGCTACGGACAGGGGAGCTCCTACGAGCAGTACTTC
size: .; V: TRBV7-8; D: TRBD1; J: TRBJ1-2; CDR3: CASSLGTGGNYGYTF; DNA: TGTGCCAGCAGCTTGGGGACAGGGGGTAACTATGGCTACACCTTC
size: .; V: TRBV4-1; D: .; J: TRBJ2-2; CDR3: CASSPTGGGFGTGELFF; DNA: TGCGCCAGCAGCCCAACTGGGGGGGGCTTCGGCACCGGGGAGCTGTTTTTT
size: .; V: TRBV27; D: .; J: TRBJ2-7; CDR3: CASSLTPTREQYF; DNA: TGTGCCAGCAGTTTAACTCCGACGCGGGAGCAGTACTTC
size: .; V: TRBV6-5; D: .; J: TRBJ1-1; CDR3: CASSWGLGDTEAFF; DNA: TGTGCCAGCAGTTGGGGACTTGGGGACACTGAAGCTTTCTTT
size: once; V: TRBV2; D: TRBD1; J: TRBJ2-1; CDR3: CASSLGQGSYNEQFF; DNA: TGTGCCAGCAGCCTGGGACAGGGTTCCTACAATGAGCAGTTCTTC
size: .; V: TRBV4-1; D: .; J: TRBJ2-7; CDR3: CASSQGNVEQYF; DNA: TGCGCCAGCAGCCAAGGGAACGTCGAGCAGTACTTC
size: few; V: TRBV5-8; D: .; J: TRBJ2-3; CDR3: CASSRRDTYTDTQYF; DNA: TGTGCCAGCAGCCGCCGGGACACATACACAGATACGCAGTATTTT
size: .; V: TRBV7-9; D: .; J: TRBJ1-2; CDR3: CASSLQDNYGYTF; DNA: TGTGCCAGCAGCTTACAGGATAACTATGGCTACACCTTC
size: .; V: TRBV7-9; D: .; J: TRBJ2-7; CDR3: CASSLPSAIGVGEQYF; DNA: TGTGCCAGCAGCTTACCCAGCGCCATAGGGGTGGGGGAGCAGTACTTC
size: .; V: TRBV10-3; D: .; J: TRBJ2-1; CDR3: CAISGRGMDEQFF; DNA: TGTGCCATCAGTGGGAGGGGCATGGATGAGCAGTTCTTC
size: .; V: TRBV7-8; D: .; J: TRBJ2-7; CDR3: CASSTYGDRSYEQYF; DNA: TGTGCCAGCAGCACCTATGGGGACCGATCCTACGAGCAGTACTTC
size: .; V: TRBV6-5; D: TRBD1; J: TRBJ2-7; CDR3: CASRETGDDRQYF; DNA: TGTGCCAGCAGAGAAACAGGGGATGATCGGCAGTACTTC